This record concerns one TCR beta chain sequence. Its antigen remains undetermined. The record has no base qualities; no much larger clone is one base away. The CDR3 regions of human TCRbeta chains were subjected to immunosequencing. The authors processed their data as follows. TCRs in the repertoires were compared against a reference library of SARS-CoV-2-specific TCRs that had been generated with the MIRA antigen-specificity platform. Breadth was defined as the fraction of unique TCRs that were SARS-CoV-2-associated, and depth was defined as the fraction of total T cells that were SARS-CoV-2-associated. Each spike-specific TCR was assigned to its reactive spike region and to a CD4 or CD8 class using the MIRA data. Log10-transformed breadth and depth values were compared by one-way ANOVA with Sidak's multiple comparisons tests. TCRdb re-hosts the immuneACCESS table, in-frame sequences only. Its copies lack some clones; in the studies checked, an unresolved V gene accounts for under half of them, and the cause for the rest is not known. V and J calls and clone size are those listed in that table; D and trimming were worked out from the DNA. For this sample there are about 73,000 clones; 80% to 90% appear just once. Together, the top ten hold roughly a tenth of the sample.

The record originates from a study of T cell responses to AZD1222 COVID-19 vaccine (dated by TCRdb to about 2021). As for the study more broadly: TCR sequencing was performed for about 240 trial participants, of whom 200 to 210 were given two doses of AZD1222 and some 26 were given two doses of MenACWY control vaccine. Trial participants were enrolled into age subgroups of 18-55, 56-69 and 70-plus years, which contained about 150, 28 and 57 TCR-sequenced participants, respectively. Overall study results and their limits: No day 14 peak-response samples were available, so repertoires were characterized only after the peak T cell response. In the small 56-69-year group, the increase in depth fell short of significance, most likely because of low power. After two AZD1222 doses, spike-specific TCR breadth and depth were significantly higher than at day 0 and than in MenACWY recipients. Conclusions about previously exposed vaccinees are limited because only six or seven AZD1222 recipients were SARS-CoV-2 seropositive at baseline. Nearly half of unique spike-specific TCRs reportedly recognized epitopes outside regions mutated in the B.1.351 and B.1.1.7 variants. The vaccine-associated CD4 TCRs covered the entire spike protein, and the dominant responses fell in regions 160-218 and 743-854. Most participants were white British and females outnumbered males, and the authors suggested that clonal diversity may have been underestimated.

In light of the paper, this sample's time point label describes: about 28 days (+/-7) after the second vaccine dose. Because spike-specific TCR depth and breadth did not differ between the two schedules, AZD1222 recipients who got a second dose at roughly 4 weeks were pooled with those who got a second dose at roughly 12 weeks. The vaccinee samples were drawn from two UK trials, COV001 and COV002, one of which was a single-blind randomized controlled phase 2/3 trial testing AZD1222 (ChAdOx1 nCoV-19) in healthy adults. Trial participant PBMC samples were collected at day 0 and day 28 after the second dose for TCRbeta chain sequencing. CDR1 is given as SGHAT and CDR2 as FQNNGV, both from the germline V gene. Cut back by 0 bases and 0 bases, the V and J ends lie 6 bases apart. From cysteine to phenylalanine, the CDR3 is 15 amino acids long. The entry retains the CDR3 DNA only, 45 bases that are in frame from base 1.

This receptor was taken from an adult who received the AZD1222 COVID-19 vaccine. The rearrangement joined TRBV11-2 to TRBJ1-5, with the D gene too uncertain to name. Sequenced material: peripheral blood, taken 28 days after the second AZD1222 dose. The bases read TGTGCCAGCAGCTTAGATATGTATAGCAATCAGCCCCAGCATTTT. Translation gives CASSLDMYSNQPQHF. When the CDR3 is completed using the reference TRBV11-2 and TRBJ1-5 genes on either side, the full variable domain is EAGVAQSPRYKIIEKRQSVAFWCNPISGHATLYWYQQILGQGPKLLIQFQNNGVVDDSQLPKDRFSAERLKGVDSTLKIQPAKLEDSAVYLCASSLDMYSNQPQHFGDGTRLSIL.